This T cell receptor (beta chain) was found in a study of Graves' ophthalmopathy and Graves' hyperthyroidism (dated by TCRdb to 2016 to 2018). Concerning the study at large: Peripheral blood was collected at initial diagnosis, prior to any treatment. In total, some 140 blood samples were TCR-sequenced: fewer than 50 ophthalmopathy, approximately 75 hyperthyroidism and approximately 17 hyperthyroidism-to-ophthalmopathy patients. The independent validation cohort included 18 to 20 hyperthyroidism patients plus 17 patients who later progressed from hyperthyroidism to ophthalmopathy. To tell Graves' ophthalmopathy apart from Graves' hyperthyroidism, and to predict which patients would progress to ophthalmopathy, the study relied on TCR beta repertoire signatures. To explore V-J signatures that distinguish ophthalmopathy from hyperthyroidism, a discovery set of around 100 patients was enrolled, made up of about 40 with ophthalmopathy and around 57 with stable hyperthyroidism. In over 5 hyperthyroidism patients, the T-cell repertoire of thyroid tissue was compared with the T-cell repertoire of blood. Following sampling, methimazole starting at 30 mg daily was administered to hyperthyroidism patients, and high-dose intravenous methylprednisolone was administered to ophthalmopathy patients. Study-level results and caveats: Sample size was not statistically predetermined, and group allocation was not concealed from the investigators. Most expanded thyroid clonotypes with a frequency above 0.001 also appeared in blood, which suggests that blood repertoires may reflect the immune response in the thyroid. In validation, the model predicted ophthalmopathy progression with over 60% sensitivity and roughly 78% specificity; 12 predicted patients were CT-confirmed with GO in a median of approximately 6.5 months. Ophthalmopathy was separated from stable hyperthyroidism by the 13-signature model with more than 85% sensitivity and less than 82% specificity in cross-validation and with 80%/75% in the test set.

From the cysteine through the phenylalanine, the CDR3 covers 13 amino acids. The only DNA kept is the CDR3, 39 bases in frame from the first base. For repertoire sequencing, TCR beta CDR3 regions were amplified from RNA transcripts. The first round was an RT-PCR using HTBI primers with the Qiagen OneStep RT-PCR kit, and this first round was followed by a second-round multiplex PCR, then size selection and purification. Sequencing of the libraries was carried out on an Illumina HiSeq2000 in paired-end mode with 100 bp reads. As for the original processing: SOAPnuke was used for read processing, and reads with adapters, uncalled bases, a mean Phred below 15, or no exact constant-primer or identifier match were discarded. High-quality paired reads were merged with COPE v1.2.5. Each unique nucleotide sequence was defined as a clonotype, and clonotypes were aligned to IMGT TRB V, D and J references with MiTCR v1.1. The analysis was limited to V-J combinations with a frequency above 0.0001, which together covered just over 98% of the repertoires. A TCR clonal expansion and chaos score per V-J combination was defined as the ratio of F50 clonal expansion to chaos observed in the TCRdist matrix. Features were reduced by Welch's t-statistics and random forest to around 13 V-J combinations, which fed a naive Bayes classifier. The Morisita-Horn index was used to measure how similar the thyroid and blood repertoires were. Starting from the raw public reads, TCRdb applied fastp trimming at Q25, assembled clones with MiXCR and retained in-frame beta chains. Identical CDR3 proteins give one entry, which carries the most common genes and DNA. These V and J calls originate from TCRdb's pipeline instead of the authors' own analysis. The sample table records 200,000 to 300,000 distinct CDR3 sequences; around 42% of these occur just once. Of the sample, roughly half falls within the top ten clones.

The ophthalmopathy patients had moderately to severely active disease, with a Clinical Activity Score of 3 or higher, a NOSPECS grade of 4 or higher, and a disease duration of less than 3 months. Patients with other autoimmune diseases, uncontrolled infections, pregnancy or lactation were excluded from the study. Diagnosis relied on clinical symptoms, serum thyroxine, TRAb, thyroid ultrasound and orbital computed tomography. Ficoll-Paque density gradient centrifugation was used to isolate PBMCs from around 10 ml of fresh peripheral blood. Total RNA was extracted with Trizol reagent and quality-checked on an Agilent 2100 Bioanalyzer. With respect to this clonotype: The target of this receptor is not known. One base away there is no much larger clone; base qualities are not given.

Input material: peripheral blood. The chain is encoded by TRBV12-3 or TRBV12-4 joined to TRBJ2-5, with the D assignment possibly TRBD1 or TRBD2, given 5 matching bases for each. Matching the DNA end better, TRBJ2-7 makes the J call doubtful. This TCR was sampled from an adult man with Graves' ophthalmopathy. The CDR3 protein: CASSEGFTYEQYF. The DNA sequence is TGTGCCAGCAGTGAGGGGTTTACCTACGAGCAGTACTTC.